The 8 T cell receptor beta chains below come from one sample, sequenced in a study of cytomegalovirus exposure and HLA in healthy donors. This PCR relied on a set of 60 Vbeta primers and 13 Jbeta primers. Measured with immunoSEQ multiplex PCR; TCRdb has only the in-frame clones, and not every one. The table records about 180,000 clones, just over 75% of them present only once. The specimen sequenced was PBMCs. The receptor set was obtained from a man younger than 35 in good health and CMV-seronegative.

This clone showed up just a few times. The chain recombines TRBV7-3 with TRBJ1-1; 7 nucleotides agree with TRBD1. The V and J ends lost 4 bases and 0 bases, in that order; junction bases with no gene match: 5. This CDR3 contains 15 residues. Germline V gives CDR1 SGHTA, CDR2 FQGTGA. This CDR3 reads CASSSNRGMNTEAFF. CDR3 DNA sequence: TGTGCCAGCAGCTCCAACAGGGGAATGAACACTGAAGCTTTCTTT.

In the case of this clone: This sample includes further DNA sequences coding for the same CDR3. V is TRBV4-2 and J is TRBJ1-2, with 7 bases aligning to TRBD1. Germline CDR1 is LGHNA and CDR2 is YNFKEQ. The CDR3 is made up of 14 amino acids. J gave up 2 bases and V 10 bases, and 10 bases lay outside the gene matches. The CDR3 DNA is TGTGCCACCCGCAGGGGGGCGCAGAACTATGGCTACACCTTC. This translates into CATRRGAQNYGYTF.

The gene calls are TRBV14 and TRBJ2-1; 7 bases fit TRBD2. Germline V gives CDR1 SGHDN, CDR2 FVKESK. The CDR3 loop spans 20 amino acids. Unmatched junction bases numbered 14, after V lost 0 bases and J lost 0 bases. The CDR3 DNA sequence: TGTGCCAGCAGCCAAGAGTCAGGGCCTTCTAGCGGTTACTCCTACAATGAGCAGTTCTTC. Its protein is CASSQESGPSSGYSYNEQFF.

This chain joins TRBV27 and TRBJ1-1; 7 positions agree with TRBD1. Trimming removed 6 bases from V and 5 bases from J; junction bases left unmatched: 9. CDR1 is MNHEY, CDR2 SMNVEV, per germline (reference sequence). The CDR3 length is 14 residues. The CDR3: CASSVRGRWTEAFF. CDR3 DNA sequence: TGTGCCAGCAGCGTCAGGGGGAGGTGGACTGAAGCTTTCTTT.

This clone turned up a few times. The chain joins TRBV27 to TRBJ1-2; TRBD1 might be the D (5 bases). The germline V gene has CDR1 MNHEY and CDR2 SMNVEV (reference sequence). CDR3 length: 15 amino acids. V gave up 3 bases and J gave up 4 bases, with 15 bases separating them. The CDR3 coding sequence is TGTGCCAGCAGTTTGAATTTCGACAGAGCCTATGGCTACACCTTC. Protein: CASSLNFDRAYGYTF.

The chain links TRBV4-2 to TRBJ2-3, with TRBD2 as a possible D gene (7 bases). Per the germline V gene, CDR1 is LGHNA and CDR2 is YNFKEQ. The CDR3 has 15 residues. V lost 0 bases, J lost 6 bases, and 13 bases lay in between. This CDR3 reads CASSQDEGGPDTQYF. The CDR3 DNA reads TGTGCCAGCAGCCAAGATGAGGGGGGGCCGGATACGCAGTATTTT.

The rearrangement links TRBV10-3 to TRBJ2-1; a weak D match, TRBD2 (6 bases). Germline V lookup: CDR1 ENHRY, CDR2 SYGVKD. CDR3 length equals 15 residues. V was shortened by 6 bases and J by 0 bases, with 12 bases between the two germline ends. CDR3 protein: CAIRRDSDSYNEQFF. The CDR3 DNA sequence: TGTGCCATCAGACGGGACTCCGACTCCTACAATGAGCAGTTCTTC.

V gene TRBV7-8 combines with J gene TRBJ2-3; TRBD2 matches at 7 bases. With 5 bases clipped from V and 2 bases from J, the junction kept 13 bases outside the gene matches. The CDR3 consists of 17 residues. Germline CDR1 and CDR2: SGHVS and FQNEAQ. CDR3 bases: TGTGCCAGCAGCCCACGTCTGTCGGGGGGTTACACAGATACGCAGTATTTT. It codes for CASSPRLSGGYTDTQYF. The full variable domain, completed using reference TRBV7-8 and TRBJ2-3, is GAGVSQSPRYKVAKRGQDVALRCDPISGHVSLFWYQQALGQGPEFLTYFQNEAQLDKSGLPSDRFFAERPEGSVSTLKIQRTQQEDSAVYLCASSPRLSGGYTDTQYFGPGTRLTVL.